This T cell receptor (beta chain) is from a study of long-term antiretroviral therapy in people with HIV. Version v3.0 of the immunoSEQ assay was performed at survey level. Generated by immunoSEQ multiplex PCR, the TCRdb table keeps only in-frame clones and is missing some. The sample has around 25,000 clones; approximately 90% are singletons. Per germline, CDR1 SEHNR and CDR2 FQNEAQ (reference sequence). There are 12 residues in the CDR3. Deletions cut 5 bases from V and 8 bases from J, with 10 bases between. This clone occurred a few times. The sequencing used unsorted PBMCs, collected 1.9 years after starting antiretroviral therapy. This TCR came from a woman aged 25-40 years with HIV. The chain employs TRBV7-9 and TRBJ2-1; no firm D call. The CDR3, as DNA: TGTGCCAGCAGCCCTACCCCCCATGAGCAGTTCTTC. Protein product: CASSPTPHEQFF.